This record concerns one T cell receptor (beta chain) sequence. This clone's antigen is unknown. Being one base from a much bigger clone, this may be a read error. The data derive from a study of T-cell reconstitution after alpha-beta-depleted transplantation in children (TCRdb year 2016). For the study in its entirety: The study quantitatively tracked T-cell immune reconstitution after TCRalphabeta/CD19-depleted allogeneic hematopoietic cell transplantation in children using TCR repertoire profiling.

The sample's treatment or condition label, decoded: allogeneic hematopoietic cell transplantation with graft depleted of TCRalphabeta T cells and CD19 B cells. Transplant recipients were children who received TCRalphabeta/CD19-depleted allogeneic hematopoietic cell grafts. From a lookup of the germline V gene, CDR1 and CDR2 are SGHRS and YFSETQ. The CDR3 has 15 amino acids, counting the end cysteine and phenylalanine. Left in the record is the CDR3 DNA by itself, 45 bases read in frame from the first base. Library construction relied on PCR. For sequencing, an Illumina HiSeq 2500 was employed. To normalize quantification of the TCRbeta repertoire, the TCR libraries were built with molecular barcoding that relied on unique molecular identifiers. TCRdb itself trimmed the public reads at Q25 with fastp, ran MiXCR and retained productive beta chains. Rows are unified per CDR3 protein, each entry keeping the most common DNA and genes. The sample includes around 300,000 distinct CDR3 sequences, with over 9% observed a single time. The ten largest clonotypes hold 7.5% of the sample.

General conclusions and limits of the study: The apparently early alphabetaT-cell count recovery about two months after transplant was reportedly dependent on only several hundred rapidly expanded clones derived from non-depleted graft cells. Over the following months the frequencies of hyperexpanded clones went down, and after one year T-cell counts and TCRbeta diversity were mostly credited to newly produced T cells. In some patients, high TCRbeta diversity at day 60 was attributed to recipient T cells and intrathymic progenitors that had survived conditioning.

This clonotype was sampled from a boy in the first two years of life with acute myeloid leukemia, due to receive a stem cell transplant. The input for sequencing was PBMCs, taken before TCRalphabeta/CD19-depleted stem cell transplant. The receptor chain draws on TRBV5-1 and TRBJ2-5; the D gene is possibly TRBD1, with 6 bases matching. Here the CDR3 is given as CASSLATRGGETQHF. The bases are TGCGCCAGCAGCTTGGCCACCAGAGGGGGAGAGACCCAGCACTTC.